What follows are 3 T cell receptor beta chains derived from one specimen sequenced in a study of graft-versus-host responses after intestinal transplantation. TCRdb's table, derived via immunoSEQ multiplex PCR, lists solely in-frame clones and lacks some. Among 90,000 to 100,000 clones listed, more than 75% were seen once. Material: PBMCs, obtained 255 days after intestinal transplant. The receptors shown here come from a human patient who received an intestinal transplant, so some T cells may come from the graft donor.

The chain employs TRBV4-2 and TRBJ2-2; D uncertain. Germline values: CDR1 LGHNA, CDR2 YNFKEQ. The CDR3 has 14 residues. The germline V and J ends were trimmed by 7 bases and 7 bases, with 16 bases remaining between them. The DNA for the CDR3 is TGTGCCAGCACCATAACGGGCCTGGGCGGGGAGCTGTTTTTT. It codes for CASTITGLGGELFF.

The rearrangement uses TRBV7-6 and TRBJ2-1; D gene uncertain. Germline V lookup: CDR1 SGHVS, CDR2 FNYEAQ. CDR3 length: 11 amino acids. Trimming cost V 1 base and J 7 bases, with 2 bases left between them. Here the CDR3 reads CASSLENEQFF. The DNA for the CDR3 is TGTGCCAGCAGCTTAGAAAATGAGCAGTTCTTC.

The table lists this clone with a few counts. The gene calls are TRBV5-1 and TRBJ1-6, with no clear D. Germline CDR1 and CDR2: SGHRS and YFSETQ. There are 14 residues in the CDR3. Between the trimmed V and J ends, which lost 4 bases and 7 bases, there was a span of 12 bases. The CDR3 loop reads CASSLVGGNSPLHF. CDR3 DNA: TGCGCCAGCAGCCTTGTGGGAGGCAATTCACCCCTCCACTTT.